This TCR beta chain was captured by sequencing in a study of T cells in Graves' hyperthyroidism and ophthalmopathy. Study results and caveats: A 13 V-J signature model discriminated ophthalmopathy versus stable hyperthyroidism. The majority of expanded thyroid clonotypes above 0.001 also appeared in blood.

Germline CDR1 and CDR2: SGHNT and YENEEA. This CDR3 has 15 amino acids. The J segment lost 6 bases and the V segment lost 5 bases, leaving 7 bases of the junction unmatched. Amplification targeted TCR beta CDR3 regions from RNA transcripts. The HTBI primer set was used in a first-round RT-PCR of the TCR CDR3. TCRdb re-called the multiplex PCR reads through MiXCR, storing one row per CDR3 protein. The data hold about 590,000 distinct CDR3 sequences, with approximately 14% observed a single time. Newly diagnosed hyperthyroidism, duration under 2 months, in patients aged 18 to 65. In making diagnoses, clinical symptoms, serum thyroxine and TRAb, thyroid ultrasound and orbital computed tomography were all used. This clonotype was observed at least ten times. The antigen is unknown.

This TCR was recovered from a young woman with Graves' hyperthyroidism. The sequencing sample was made of blood. V is TRBV11-3 and J is TRBJ2-1; TRBD2 aligns across 10 bases. CDR3 coding DNA: TGTGCCAGCAGCCATGGGACTAGCGAGGGCAATGAGCAGTTCTTC. Residues: CASSHGTSEGNEQFF.